This TCR beta chain was obtained from a study of blood T cell repertoires in COVID-19 (dated by TCRdb to about 2020). For the wider study: The collaborator samples originated in the United States, Italy and Spain and spanned the acute and convalescent phases of COVID-19. The material from the prospective study consisted of cDNA or gDNA derived from T cells, B-cell-depleted T cells, or PBMCs. Subjects who had been exposed to COVID-19, were actively infected with it, or had recovered from it provided the deeply sampled blood TCRbeta repertoires that made up the dataset. The repertoires were made available in a free public database intended to serve as a resource for research on the immune response to SARS-CoV-2. The samples were drawn from the first 160 participants of the ongoing ImmuneRACE study and from 1,254 subjects provided by 6 global collaborators. Nearly every sample came with metadata listing a de-identified subject ID, COVID-19 status, age in years and sex. Where available, HLA class I and class II types were obtained from metadata supplied by the sample provider rather than from assay-based typing. Study-wide conclusions, independent of this receptor: Clinical and demographic metadata were provided uncurated, with the amount varying by source and participant.

The immunoSEQ Assay, a bias-controlled multiplex PCR, was used to amplify TCRbeta CDR3 regions from genomic DNA. Processing in the source paper ran as follows. Within the assay, amplification of reference gene primers was used to estimate how many nucleated cells each sample contained. Sequence reads were collapsed and filtered to measure the absolute abundance of every unique TCRbeta CDR3 rearrangement. For each sample, productive Simpson clonality was calculated as the square root of Simpson's diversity index over productive rearrangements. This is the immuneACCESS table as TCRdb keeps it, with only in-frame sequences that have V and J called. A part of the clones is gone; compared with another copy, unresolved V genes explain less than half, and the rest is unexplained. Clonal size and the V and J genes are those of that table, whereas D and trimming came from the DNA. For this sample there are around 310,000 clones; approximately 89% appear just once. More than 9% of the sample is in the top ten clones.

Inclusive of the bounding cysteine and phenylalanine, the CDR3 is 15 residues long. Only the CDR3 DNA stays, 45 bases, in frame from base 1. According to the germline V gene, CDR1 reads SGHRS and CDR2 reads YFSETQ. Germline trimming: 4 bases from V, 5 bases from J; junction bases outside gene matches: 5. Participants in the prospective study were aged roughly 18 to 100 years, lived in 20 to 30 United States geographic areas, and enrolled through a virtual design. In the prospective study, cohorts were assigned on the basis of participant-reported clinical history obtained from a screening survey and a study questionnaire. Recovered participants in ImmuneRACE Cohort 3 were defined as having two consecutive negative NP/OP PCR tests, clearance from a healthcare professional, or resolution of symptoms. Each participant in the prospective study had whole blood, serum and a nasopharyngeal or oropharyngeal swab collected by mobile phlebotomists. Additional blood draws and questionnaires over an approximately 2-month period could optionally be provided by prospective study participants. Prospective study blood samples were shipped either frozen or at room temperature before DNA extraction.

As concerns this clone: No antigen is known for it. No much larger clone exists at a distance of one base, and base qualities are not known.

What was sequenced was PBMCs or T cells enriched from blood (not recorded which). The clonotype was recovered from a woman in her 30s who had recovered from COVID-19. Recombination connected TRBV5-1 to TRBJ2-1; TRBD2 agrees with 11 junctional bases. The DNA sequence reads TGCGCCAGCAGCGTAATGGGACTAGCGGACAATGAGCAGTTCTTC. Its translation is CASSVMGLADNEQFF.